The rows below give T cell receptor beta chains drawn from one sample of a study of identical twins. MiXCR was run by TCRdb on the 5' RACE reads, yielding one entry per CDR3 protein. Counted here are 500,000 or so distinct CDR3 sequences, 14% occurring once; the ten biggest clones make up around 0.52%. These records were also assigned to another study, of yellow fever vaccine responses in identical twins.

The specimen was CD4+ T cells sorted from blood. These receptors were collected from a woman between 18 and 29 years old in good health. CDR3s include the opening cysteine and the closing phenylalanine or tryptophan.

v_gene: TRBV4-3; CDR3aa: CASSQETGGMETQYF
v_gene: TRBV5-1; CDR3aa: CASSWTGSGNTEAFF
v_gene: TRBV10-3; CDR3aa: CAISGGLQETQYF
v_gene: TRBV4-2; CDR3aa: CASSPQGESTDTQYF
v_gene: TRBV9; CDR3aa: CASSVVGQGYTF
v_gene: TRBV6-5; CDR3aa: CASSYSGLAGNTGDLFF
v_gene: TRBV28; CDR3aa: CASSLSGQGRYEQYF
v_gene: TRBV6-2/TRBV6-3; CDR3aa: CASSPRQTGANTEAFF
v_gene: TRBV29-1; CDR3aa: CSGGTAGYGYTF
v_gene: TRBV6-5; CDR3aa: CASSYQAPGTQYF
v_gene: TRBV7-2; CDR3aa: CASSTRGLADNEQFF
v_gene: TRBV20-1; CDR3aa: CSASGRVGTDTQYF
v_gene: TRBV29-1; CDR3aa: CSVPTGVEQFF
v_gene: TRBV14; CDR3aa: CASSHGLIGSSTDTQYF
v_gene: TRBV29-1; CDR3aa: CSVAGRDTEAFF
v_gene: TRBV5-4; CDR3aa: CASSLDRGLDNSPLHF
v_gene: TRBV12-3/TRBV12-4; CDR3aa: CASNKFGTGEETQYF
v_gene: TRBV27; CDR3aa: CASSIGLAGNEQYF
v_gene: TRBV9; CDR3aa: CASSPRQGGTTEAFF
v_gene: TRBV6-2/TRBV6-3; CDR3aa: CASSYPANEQFF
v_gene: TRBV5-1; CDR3aa: CASSYGLAGGGKTGELFF
v_gene: TRBV11-1; CDR3aa: CASSFPRDRGATTNEKLFF
v_gene: TRBV7-2; CDR3aa: CASSLVRSVNEQFF
v_gene: TRBV5-1; CDR3aa: CASSFRGEGYEQYF
v_gene: TRBV12-3/TRBV12-4; CDR3aa: CASSLGRPDTEAFF
v_gene: TRBV29-1; CDR3aa: CSVEDDPRRGRYNEQFF
v_gene: TRBV5-5; CDR3aa: CASRPPGTYNEQFF
v_gene: TRBV2; CDR3aa: CASTATGGPYNEQFF
v_gene: TRBV29-1; CDR3aa: CSGQGARNEQFF
v_gene: TRBV20-1; CDR3aa: CSVHDRITDTQYF
v_gene: TRBV7-2; CDR3aa: CASSLGGGRGIDTQYF
v_gene: TRBV5-1; CDR3aa: CASRGIWGLSSYNEQFF
v_gene: TRBV9; CDR3aa: CASSVGSSGPTGELFF
v_gene: TRBV11-2; CDR3aa: CASSQGGLAGGGTGAQYF
v_gene: TRBV5-1; CDR3aa: CASSFYSTDTQYF
v_gene: TRBV4-3; CDR3aa: CASSLLAGGLNEQFF
v_gene: TRBV29-1; CDR3aa: CSVGMDRVPYEQYF
v_gene: TRBV11-1; CDR3aa: CASSLAGPTESGNQPQHF
v_gene: TRBV24-1; CDR3aa: CATSDPGQIPYEQYF
v_gene: TRBV6-5; CDR3aa: CASSYGRRGIQYF
v_gene: TRBV10-1; CDR3aa: CASRAVRYTGELFF